This entry lists 28 T cell receptor beta chains sequenced from one sample in a study of patients and donors after allogeneic stem cell transplantation. TCRdb itself ran the RT-PCR reads through MiXCR, one entry per CDR3 protein. The table records under 170,000 distinct CDR3 sequences, 30% to 45% of them present only once. Sequencing used blood, either unsorted or a sorted T cell fraction (not recorded which). The receptors stem from a human donor who was either an allogeneic HSCT recipient or a stem cell or donor lymphocyte infusion donor (not recorded which). It is not recorded whose cells these are; they may come from a transplant donor.

The sample holds a few counts of this clonotype. This rearrangement joins TRBV4-3 to TRBJ1-3, with 8 positions matching TRBD1. Germline values: CDR1 LGHNA, CDR2 YSLEER. The V and J ends lost 4 bases and 5 bases, in that order; junction bases with no gene match: 10. This CDR3 comprises 16 residues. The CDR3 coding sequence is TGCGCCAGCAGCCCCACTACCGGGACAGGAAGAAACACCATATATTTT. Its translation is CASSPTTGTGRNTIYF.

The genes are TRBV18 and TRBJ2-3, with 8 bases identical to TRBD2. The germline V gene encodes CDR1 KGHSH and CDR2 LQKENI. The CDR3 length is 15 residues. Germline trimming cut 6 bases from V and 1 base from J; bases unmatched to any gene: 6. As DNA, the CDR3 is TGTGCCAGCTCCCCGAGCGGGGGACGCACAGATACGCAGTATTTT. Translation gives CASSPSGGRTDTQYF.

The chain has TRBV27 and TRBJ1-2, with 8 bases fitting TRBD1. Germline loops: CDR1 MNHEY, CDR2 SMNVEV (reference sequence). V lost 10 bases to trimming and J lost 5 bases; unmatched junction nucleotides: 6. The CDR3 covers 12 residues. Here the CDR3 reads CAIRQGLYGYTF. As DNA, the CDR3 is TGTGCCATCCGACAGGGGCTTTATGGCTACACCTTC.

This clonotype was detected many times. V is TRBV12-3 or TRBV12-4 and J is TRBJ1-1, with D tentatively TRBD1 (5 bases). The CDR3 length is 14 residues. Trimming took off 2 bases at V and 3 bases at J, with 10 bases between the two ends. The CDR3 DNA follows: TGTGCCAGCAGTTTAACCGGGACGGACACTGAAGCTTTCTTT. Residues: CASSLTGTDTEAFF.

This clonotype was recorded a few times. This rearrangement joins TRBV6-6 to TRBJ1-5; 8 nucleotides match TRBD1. The CDR3 has 16 residues. The V and J ends lost 4 bases and 3 bases, in that order; junction bases with no gene match: 8. CDR1 and CDR2 (germline): MNHNY, SVGAGI (reference sequence). In DNA form, the CDR3 reads TGTGCCAGCAGTTCCACAGGGGGGACCCTCAATCAGCCCCAGCATTTT. Translated, it gives CASSSTGGTLNQPQHF.

This clonotype was picked up many times. J is TRBJ1-1 and V is TRBV12-3 or TRBV12-4; D uncertain. The CDR3 covers 13 residues. V lost 5 bases and J lost 5, with 12 bases in between. The CDR3 DNA reads as TGTGCCAGCAGTCTCTTGAGAGGGACTGAAGCTTTCTTT. Its protein product is CASSLLRGTEAFF.

V is TRBV11-2 and J is TRBJ1-2; D gene ambiguous. The germline V gene encodes CDR1 SGHAT and CDR2 FQNNGV. V was trimmed by 0 bases and J by 4 bases, leaving 9 bases between them. The CDR3 is 14 residues long. The CDR3 region has the DNA TGTGCCAGCAGCTTAGAAAGGGTCAGCTATGGCTACACCTTC. This gives the protein CASSLERVSYGYTF.

This rearrangement joins TRBV5-4 to TRBJ2-5, with TRBD2 matching over 10 bases. The CDR3 sequence is 15 residues long. Trimming removed 4 bases from V and 3 bases from J; junction bases left unmatched: 6. Germline V CDR1 and CDR2: SGHNT, YYREEE (reference sequence). CDR3 amino acids: CASSPSGGAEETQYF. The DNA of the CDR3 is TGTGCCAGCAGCCCAAGCGGGGGGGCCGAAGAGACCCAGTACTTC.

The chain couples TRBV6-6 to TRBJ2-4; 8 positions agree with TRBD2. V lost 8 bases, J lost 0 bases, and 9 bases stayed unmatched. Germline CDR1 MNHNY, CDR2 SVGAGI (reference sequence). There are 16 residues in the CDR3. The CDR3 nucleotides read TGTGCCAGCCAGGCGGCAGCGGGGGTAGCCAAAAACATTCAGTACTTC. It is translated as CASQAAAGVAKNIQYF.

The chain is built from TRBV12-3 or TRBV12-4 and TRBJ2-5; D ambiguous. The V end was cut by 2 bases, the J end by 3 bases, with 4 bases between. The CDR3 runs to 12 residues. As DNA, the CDR3 is TGTGCCAGCAGTTTACCTAAAGAGACCCAGTACTTC. This gives the protein CASSLPKETQYF.

This clonotype was seen at least ten times. This chain links TRBV20-1 with TRBJ1-1; D is uncertain. This CDR3 contains 12 residues. Trimming shortened V by 2 bases and J by 1 base, and 5 bases separated the two germline ends. Germline loops: CDR1 DFQATT, CDR2 SNEGSKA (reference sequence). As DNA, the CDR3 is TGCAGTGCTAGAAGGCCGAACACTGAAGCTTTCTTT. Translation gives CSARRPNTEAFF.

The rearrangement links TRBV6-5 to TRBJ1-2; D might be TRBD1 (6 bases). V lost 2 bases and J lost 4, with 14 bases in between. Germline lookup yields CDR1 MNHEY and CDR2 SVGAGI. CDR3 size: 15 residues. The CDR3 coding sequence is TGTGCCAGCAGTTACGGGCAGGGGCGGCCCTATGGCTACACCTTC. The encoded protein is CASSYGQGRPYGYTF.

V usage is TRBV9 and J usage is TRBJ1-2, with TRBD1 identical over 10 bases. Germline trimming cut 0 bases from V and 4 bases from J; bases unmatched to any gene: 9. This CDR3 is 17 amino acids long. The germline V gene has CDR1 SGDLS and CDR2 YYNGEE. CDR3 sequence reads: CASSVDVPGQGPYGYTF. Here the CDR3 DNA reads TGTGCCAGCAGCGTAGACGTCCCGGGACAGGGGCCCTATGGCTACACCTTC.

The gene calls are TRBV30 and TRBJ1-2, with 8 positions matching TRBD1. The CDR3 runs to 13 residues. Trimming took 1 base from V and 8 from J; bases not matched to a gene: 6. In germline, CDR1 is GTSNPN, CDR2 SVGIG (reference sequence). This CDR3 reads CAWSGGRGQGYTF. DNA for the CDR3: TGTGCCTGGAGTGGAGGCAGGGGGCAGGGCTACACCTTC. Together with reference TRBV30 and TRBJ1-2, the CDR3 gives the full variable domain: SQTIHQWPATLVQPVGSPLSLECTVEGTSNPNLYWYRQAAGRGLQLLFYSVGIGQISSEVPQNLSASRPQDRQFILSSKKLLLSDSGFYLCAWSGGRGQGYTFGSGTRLTVV.

This rearrangement joins TRBV12-3 or TRBV12-4 to TRBJ2-2; perhaps D is TRBD1 or TRBD2 (5 bases each). Deletions cut 4 bases from V and 2 bases from J, with 14 bases between. This CDR3 comprises 16 residues. The CDR3, as DNA: TGTGCCAGCAGTTCCGGGACGGGGCGCAACACCGGGGAGCTGTTTTTT. Translating it yields CASSSGTGRNTGELFF.

This rearrangement joins TRBV5-1 to TRBJ2-3, with a tentative D call TRBD1 (6 bases). Germline V gene sequence: CDR1 SGHRS, CDR2 YFSETQ. Trimming shortened V by 3 bases and J by 2 bases, and 10 bases separated the two germline ends. The CDR3 consists of 14 residues. The CDR3 protein is CASSSGQYTDTQYF. DNA of the CDR3: TGCGCCAGCAGCTCAGGACAGTACACAGATACGCAGTATTTT. The full variable domain, its missing parts supplied by reference TRBV5-1 and TRBJ2-3, is KAGVTQTPRYLIKTRGQQVTLSCSPISGHRSVSWYQQTPGQGLQFLFEYFSETQRNKGNFPGRFSGRQFSNSRSEMNVSTLELGDSALYLCASSSGQYTDTQYFGPGTRLTVL.

A few counts support this clonotype. The CDR3 region has the DNA TGTGCCAGCAGCCTAAGACCGGGACAGGGGGACTATGGCTACACCTTC. Amino acids: CASSLRPGQGDYGYTF. V usage is TRBV11-2 and J usage is TRBJ1-2, with TRBD1 matching over 11 bases. Germline CDR1 SGHAT, CDR2 FQNNGV. The CDR3 runs to 16 residues. Trimming cost V 5 bases and J 3 bases; bases outside gene matches: 8.

The gene calls are TRBV12-3 or TRBV12-4 and TRBJ2-5, with 9 bases matching TRBD2. The length of the CDR3 is 16 residues. J was trimmed by 3 bases and V by 3 bases; bases with no gene match: 8. The CDR3 sequence is CASSLASGVYKETQYF. CDR3 sequence (DNA): TGTGCCAGCAGTTTGGCTAGCGGGGTTTATAAAGAGACCCAGTACTTC.

This clonotype was detected many times. The genes are TRBV7-9 and TRBJ1-2; D may be TRBD1 (6 bases). The CDR3 contains 15 residues. V shed 0 bases and J shed 2 bases, with 10 bases lying between them. Germline CDR1 and CDR2: SEHNR and FQNEAQ (reference sequence). The chain's CDR3 is CASSLAGGWNYGYTF. The CDR3 nucleotides read TGTGCCAGCAGCTTAGCGGGGGGCTGGAACTATGGCTACACCTTC. Together with reference TRBV7-9 and TRBJ1-2, the CDR3 gives the full variable domain: DTGVSQNPRHKITKRGQNVTFRCDPISEHNRLYWYRQTLGQGPEFLTYFQNEAQLEKSRLLSDRFSAERPKGSFSTLEIQRTEQGDSAMYLCASSLAGGWNYGYTFGSGTRLTVV.

This clonotype was detected a few times. The rearrangement uses TRBV20-1 and TRBJ1-1; no clear D. This CDR3 region has 12 residues. Germline CDR1 and CDR2: DFQATT and SNEGSKA (reference sequence). The CDR3: CEGDGLNTEAFF. Written as DNA, the CDR3 is TGCGAGGGAGACGGACTGAACACTGAAGCTTTCTTT.

This rearrangement joins TRBV4-3 to TRBJ1-1, with 7 bases lining up with TRBD1. V shed 0 bases, J shed 3 bases, and the junction held 4 bases outside the gene matches. The CDR3 covers 15 residues. CDR1 is LGHNA and CDR2 is YSLEER in the germline V gene. CDR3 coding DNA: TGCGCCAGCAGCCAAGAGTGGACAGGCGACACTGAAGCTTTCTTT. Translated: CASSQEWTGDTEAFF.

This clonotype was picked up a small number of times. V and J are TRBV27 and TRBJ2-2; 12 nucleotides match TRBD2. The J segment lost 1 base and the V segment lost 0 bases, leaving 3 bases of the junction unmatched. This CDR3 region has 18 residues. Germline V gives CDR1 MNHEY, CDR2 SMNVEV (reference sequence). CDR3 protein: CASSLSALAGGNTGELFF. The CDR3 bases are TGTGCCAGCAGTTTATCTGCACTAGCGGGGGGGAACACCGGGGAGCTGTTTTTT.

The chain uses TRBV5-1 and TRBJ2-7; TRBD1 matches at 10 bases. The CDR3 spans 14 residues. Germline assignment: CDR1 SGHRS and CDR2 YFSETQ. The ends lost 4 bases at V and 2 bases at J; junction bases unmatched: 3. The CDR3, as DNA: TGCGCCAGCAGCGGGGGACAGGGGACCTACGAGCAGTACTTC. Translated: CASSGGQGTYEQYF.

The chain couples TRBV7-2 to TRBJ2-3; 7 bases map to TRBD1. Trimming cost V 4 bases and J 0 bases; bases outside gene matches: 10. The germline CDR1 and CDR2 sequences are SGHTA and FQGNSA. The CDR3 is 17 amino acids. The CDR3 reads CASSWTSGRGSTDTQYF. The CDR3 DNA sequence: TGTGCCAGCAGCTGGACCTCGGGCAGGGGGAGCACAGATACGCAGTATTTT. The whole variable domain, filled in from reference TRBV7-2 and TRBJ2-3, reads GAGVSQSPSNKVTEKGKDVELRCDPISGHTALYWYRQSLGQGLEFLIYFQGNSAPDKSGLPSDRFSAERTGGSVSTLTIQRTQQEDSAVYLCASSWTSGRGSTDTQYFGPGTRLTVL.

This clonotype was observed a handful of times. The V call is TRBV20-1, the J call TRBJ1-6, with D maybe TRBD1 (5 bases). The CDR3 runs to 15 residues. V lost 0 bases and J 9 bases, leaving 15 bases between the germline ends. Germline V gives CDR1 DFQATT, CDR2 SNEGSKA (reference sequence). The CDR3 sequence is CSARDLNRTTSPLHF. In DNA form, the CDR3 reads TGCAGTGCTAGAGATTTGAACAGGACCACTTCACCCCTCCACTTT.

The gene calls are TRBV28 and TRBJ1-1; 8 bases map to TRBD1. The ends lost 3 bases at V and 8 bases at J; junction bases unmatched: 5. This CDR3 contains 13 residues. Germline V gene sequence: CDR1 MDHEN, CDR2 SYDVKM. The CDR3 DNA reads as TGTGCCAGCAGTTTGGGGACAGGACCCGAAGCTTTCTTT. This sequence encodes CASSLGTGPEAFF.

The J gene is TRBJ1-1, the V gene TRBV5-1, with a possible D match to TRBD1 (6 bases). Trimming pared 0 bases from V and 6 bases from J, leaving 12 bases between. This CDR3 comprises 14 residues. CDR1 and CDR2 from the germline V gene are SGHRS and YFSETQ. This chain's CDR3 is CASSLGTETSEAFF. DNA of the CDR3: TGCGCCAGCAGCTTGGGGACAGAAACCTCTGAAGCTTTCTTT.

The rearrangement uses TRBV4-3 and TRBJ2-7; the D call may be TRBD1 or TRBD2 (5 bases each). The V end lost 0 bases, the J end lost 2 bases, and 11 bases lay between the germline ends. CDR1 is LGHNA, CDR2 YSLEER, per germline. The CDR3 has 15 amino acids. The CDR3 sequence is CASSQDIGTTYEQYF. In DNA, the CDR3 is TGCGCCAGCAGCCAAGACATTGGGACCACCTACGAGCAGTACTTC.